Listed below are T cell receptor beta chains from one sample, sequenced in a study of identifying expanded T cells in peripheral blood. Assay used: immunoSEQ multiplex PCR; TCRdb lists only in-frame clones, some missing. The sample includes some 78,000 clones, around four fifths of them seen just once. Sequencing input: blood. The receptors shown here come from a person aged 18 to 75 in good health. CDR3s include the opening cysteine and the closing phenylalanine or tryptophan.

j_call | v_call | cdr3_aa
TRBJ1-1 | TRBV11-1 | CASSLAIDGNTEAFF
TRBJ1-5 | TRBV28 | CASSSPTLSNQPQHF
TRBJ2-7 | TRBV6-6 | CASTASSSYEQYF
TRBJ2-5 | TRBV15 | CATSRSGSTETQYF
TRBJ1-1 | TRBV5-1 | CASSLESTVNTEAFF
TRBJ1-1 | TRBV28 | CASSPPGRATEAFF
TRBJ1-4 | TRBV11-2 | CASSLVRGTNEKLFF
TRBJ2-7 | TRBV5-6 | CASTLGYPSSYEQYF
TRBJ2-7 | TRBV6-5 | CASRQGQGSFEQYF
TRBJ2-7 | TRBV5-6 | CASSLGRFSYEQYF
TRBJ2-5 | TRBV18 | CASSGRTGEETQYF
TRBJ1-3 | TRBV14 | CASSPGGAGNTIYF
TRBJ2-1 | TRBV7-3 | CASSLTGLAGSNEQFF
TRBJ1-5 | TRBV7-2 | CASSLTGTDSNQPQHF
TRBJ2-7 | TRBV19 | CASSTPSPGEQYF
TRBJ2-5 | TRBV7-7 | CASSLAGTSGQETQYF
TRBJ1-5 | TRBV7-9 | CASSISGMGQGDQPQHF
TRBJ2-5 | TRBV7-6 | CASSAGRIQETQYF
TRBJ1-4 | TRBV7-2 | CASSQRGGAAEKLFF
TRBJ2-1 | TRBV11-3 | CASSGPGRNNEQFF
TRBJ2-5 | TRBV14 | CASSLAGGPFETQYF
TRBJ2-1 | TRBV5-1 | CASSLNGRTDEQFF
TRBJ1-2 | TRBV2 | CASKVHDLGYGYTF
TRBJ1-2 | TRBV6-5 | CASGGTGVGIASYTF
TRBJ2-7 | TRBV7-6 | CASSLSHEQYF
TRBJ1-3 | TRBV7-6 | CASSLARREFRNTIYF
TRBJ1-4 | TRBV29-1 | CSVSGPATNEKLFF
TRBJ2-2 | TRBV6-6 | CASAGTGGTGELFF
TRBJ2-7 | TRBV9 | CASSVGGLAGVTYEQYF